This record concerns one TCR beta chain sequence. This sample is part of a study of blood T cell repertoires in COVID-19. Study overall: Recovered participants had two consecutive negative NP/OP PCR tests, healthcare professional clearance, or symptom resolution. PBMCs, B-cell-depleted T cells, or T cells were the source of the cDNA or gDNA that made up the material.

Grouping used clinical history reported by participants in a survey and questionnaire. Germline assignment: CDR1 MNHEY and CDR2 SMNVEV (reference sequence). The V gene lost 3 bases and the J gene lost 0 bases, with 12 bases spanning the gap. The CDR3 runs to 15 residues. Here immunoSEQ multiplex PCR was the method, and the copy in TCRdb shows in-frame clones only, minus some. The repertoire holds more than 300,000 clones, with about 87% as singletons. The source of this sequence is a man aged 35 to 55 in a cohort exposed to, infected with or recovered from COVID-19 (not recorded which). Source material: PBMCs or T cells enriched from blood (not recorded which). This chain links TRBV27 with TRBJ2-7; a weak D match, TRBD1 (6 bases). CDR3 region: CASSLRGSYSYEQYF. As DNA, the CDR3 is TGTGCCAGCAGTTTGAGGGGGTCATACTCCTACGAGCAGTACTTC.